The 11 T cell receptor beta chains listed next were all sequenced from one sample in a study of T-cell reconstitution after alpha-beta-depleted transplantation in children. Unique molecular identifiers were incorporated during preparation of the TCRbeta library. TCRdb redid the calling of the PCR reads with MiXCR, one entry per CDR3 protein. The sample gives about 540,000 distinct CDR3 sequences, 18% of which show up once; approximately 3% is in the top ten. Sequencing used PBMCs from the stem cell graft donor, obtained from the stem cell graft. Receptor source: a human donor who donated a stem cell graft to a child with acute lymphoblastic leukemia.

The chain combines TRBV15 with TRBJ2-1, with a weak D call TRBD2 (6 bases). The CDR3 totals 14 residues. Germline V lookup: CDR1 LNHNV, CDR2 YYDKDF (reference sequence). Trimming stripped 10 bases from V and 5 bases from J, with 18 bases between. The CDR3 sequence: CARGDGGAHNEQFF. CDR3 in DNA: TGTGCCAGAGGGGATGGCGGGGCACACAATGAGCAGTTCTTC.

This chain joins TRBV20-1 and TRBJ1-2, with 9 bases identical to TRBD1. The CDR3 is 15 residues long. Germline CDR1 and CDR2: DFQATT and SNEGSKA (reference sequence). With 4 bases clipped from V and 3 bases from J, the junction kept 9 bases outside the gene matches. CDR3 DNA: TGCAGTGCTACGGAGCCACGGACAGGGGACTATGGCTACACCTTC. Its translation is CSATEPRTGDYGYTF.

CDR3: CAISGSQGAPTYEQYF. In DNA, the CDR3 is TGTGCCATCAGTGGGTCTCAGGGGGCACCCACCTACGAGCAGTACTTC. This chain links TRBV10-3 with TRBJ2-7; 8 bases fit TRBD1. The CDR3 length is 16 residues. The trim removed 4 bases at V and 2 bases at J, leaving 10 bases unmatched. Germline V gives CDR1 ENHRY, CDR2 SYGVKD.

The CDR3 DNA follows: TGCGCCAGCAGCTTGGCAGGATCCGAGGGCGCTTTCTTT. Translated, it gives CASSLAGSEGAFF. J is TRBJ1-1 and V is TRBV5-1; the D is unclear. Trimming took off 0 bases at V and 11 bases at J, with 14 bases between the two ends. Germline V gene sequence: CDR1 SGHRS, CDR2 YFSETQ. The CDR3 has 13 amino acids.

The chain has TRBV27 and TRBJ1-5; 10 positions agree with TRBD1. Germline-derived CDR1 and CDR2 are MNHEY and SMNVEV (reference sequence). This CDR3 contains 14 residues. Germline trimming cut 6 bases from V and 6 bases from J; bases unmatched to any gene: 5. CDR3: CASRTGQGTQPQHF. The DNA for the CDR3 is TGTGCCAGCAGGACGGGACAGGGGACTCAGCCCCAGCATTTT.

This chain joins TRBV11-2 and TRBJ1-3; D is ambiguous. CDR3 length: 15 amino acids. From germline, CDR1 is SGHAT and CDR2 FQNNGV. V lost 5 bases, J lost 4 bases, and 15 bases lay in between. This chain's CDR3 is CASSPRNVAGNTIYF. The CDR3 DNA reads TGTGCCAGCAGCCCTCGGAACGTGGCGGGAAACACCATATATTTT.

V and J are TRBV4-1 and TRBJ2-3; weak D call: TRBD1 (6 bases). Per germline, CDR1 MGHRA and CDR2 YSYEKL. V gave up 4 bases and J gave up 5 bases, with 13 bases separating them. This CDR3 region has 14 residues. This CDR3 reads CASSRLRGGDTQYF. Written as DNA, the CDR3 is TGCGCCAGCAGCCGTCTCAGGGGTGGAGATACGCAGTATTTT.

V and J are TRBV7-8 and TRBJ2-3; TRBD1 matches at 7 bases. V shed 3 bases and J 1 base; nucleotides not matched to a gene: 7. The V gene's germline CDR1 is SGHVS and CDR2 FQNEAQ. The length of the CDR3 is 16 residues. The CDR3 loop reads CASSFRGGMGTDTQYF. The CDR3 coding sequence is TGTGCCAGCAGCTTCCGAGGGGGCATGGGCACAGATACGCAGTATTTT.

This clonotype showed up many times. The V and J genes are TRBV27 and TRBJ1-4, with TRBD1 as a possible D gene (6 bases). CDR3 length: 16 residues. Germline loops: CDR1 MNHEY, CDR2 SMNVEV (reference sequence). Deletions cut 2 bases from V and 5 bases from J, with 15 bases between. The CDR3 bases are TGTGCCAGCAGTTTACGCAGGGGCATTAACAATGAAAAACTGTTTTTT. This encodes CASSLRRGINNEKLFF.

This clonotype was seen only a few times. The chain's CDR3 is CATTPSGRDTQYF. The CDR3 DNA reads as TGTGCCACCACGCCCAGCGGGAGGGATACGCAGTATTTT. The J gene is TRBJ2-3, the V gene TRBV10-3; 9 positions match TRBD2. The V gene end was trimmed by 10 bases and the J gene end by 6 bases; junction bases not matched to a gene: 8. This CDR3 contains 13 residues. Germline-derived CDR1 and CDR2 are ENHRY and SYGVKD.

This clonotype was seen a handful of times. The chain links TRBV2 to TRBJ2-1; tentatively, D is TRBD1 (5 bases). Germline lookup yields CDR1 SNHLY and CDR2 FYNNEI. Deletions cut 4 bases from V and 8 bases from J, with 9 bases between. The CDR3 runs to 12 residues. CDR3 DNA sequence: TGTGCCAGCAGTGCAGGGCCCGATGAGCAGTTCTTC. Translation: CASSAGPDEQFF.